The 26 T cell receptor beta chains below come from one sample, sequenced in a study of CD8 T cells in Susac syndrome. With random hexamers, reverse transcription was performed on 0.5 to 1 ug of RNA. TCRdb re-called the immunoSEQ multiplex PCR reads through MiXCR, storing one row per CDR3 protein. The table records more than 130,000 distinct CDR3 sequences, approximately 95% of them present only once. Sequenced: CD8+ T cells from PBMCs. The receptors stem from a human donor in good health.

The J gene is TRBJ2-1, the V gene TRBV20-1, with no clear D. CDR3 length: 13 amino acids. Germline V gene lookup returns CDR1 DFQATT and CDR2 SNEGSKA (reference sequence). The germline V and J ends were trimmed by 0 bases and 5 bases, with 8 bases remaining between them. This CDR3 reads CSARDITNNEQFF. As DNA, the CDR3 is TGCAGTGCTAGAGATATTACTAACAATGAGCAGTTCTTC.

The V call is TRBV27, the J call TRBJ2-7; 7 bases line up with TRBD1. Trimming took 0 bases from V and 0 from J; bases not matched to a gene: 2. The CDR3 covers 15 residues. Per germline, CDR1 MNHEY and CDR2 SMNVEV (reference sequence). CDR3 residues: CASSLSGDSSYEQYF. DNA of the CDR3: TGTGCCAGCAGTTTATCCGGGGACAGCTCCTACGAGCAGTACTTC.

The chain carries TRBV27 and TRBJ2-7; TRBD1 agrees at 7 bases. The V gene end was trimmed by 5 bases and the J gene end by 2 bases; junction bases not matched to a gene: 9. The CDR3 runs to 15 residues. Looked up from germline, CDR1 is MNHEY and CDR2 is SMNVEV (reference sequence). The CDR3 nucleotides read TGTGCCAGCAGTCCGGGGACAGCAACCCCCTACGAGCAGTACTTC. This translates into CASSPGTATPYEQYF.

This clonotype appeared a single time. This chain links TRBV12-5 with TRBJ2-1, with D possibly TRBD1 on 8 matching bases. The germline gives CDR1 LGHNT, CDR2 FRNRAP. V lost 0 bases, J lost 4 bases, and 10 bases lay in between. The CDR3 has 15 residues. CDR3 residues: CASGLVQGGYNEQFF. In nucleotides, the CDR3 is TGTGCTAGTGGTTTGGTACAGGGGGGGTACAATGAGCAGTTCTTC.

CDR3 amino acids: CASSQDGGRENIQYF. The CDR3 region has the DNA TGCGCCAGCAGCCAAGATGGGGGACGGGAAAACATTCAGTACTTC. This chain links TRBV4-3 with TRBJ2-4; D is tentatively TRBD1 or TRBD2 (5 bases each). This CDR3 contains 15 residues. Germline CDR1 is LGHNA and CDR2 is YSLEER. V was cut by 0 bases and J by 5 bases, with 11 bases left in between.

J is TRBJ1-1 and V is TRBV29-1; D call uncertain. V was clipped by 4 bases and J by 4 bases, with 7 bases between them. Germline CDR1 and CDR2: SQVTM and ANQGSEA. The CDR3 extends over 11 amino acids. The chain's CDR3 is CSVGDGTEAFF. CDR3 DNA sequence: TGCAGCGTTGGCGACGGCACTGAAGCTTTCTTT.

This clonotype was observed once. CDR3 nucleotide sequence: TGCGCCAGCAGCCAAGGAGCCGGCCCAACGGCCTCAGATACGCAGTATTTT. It yields the protein CASSQGAGPTASDTQYF. The chain recombines TRBV4-3 with TRBJ2-3, with unresolved D. V lost 1 base, J lost 4 bases, and 18 bases lay in between. Germline V lookup: CDR1 LGHNA, CDR2 YSLEER. The CDR3 consists of 17 residues.

In regard to this clonotype: One end of the junction does not line up with germline, which may come from a read error. The chain links TRBV3-1 to TRBJ2-6; D remains unclear. The CDR3 spans 12 residues. From germline, CDR1 is LGHDT and CDR2 YNNKEL (reference sequence). The CDR3 spells CASTGRADVLTF. The CDR3 region has the DNA TGTGCCAGCACAGGTCGGGCCGACGTCCTGACTTTC. Looking up the rest from reference TRBV3-1 and TRBJ2-6 gives the full variable domain: DTAVSQTPKYLVTQMGNDKSIKCEQNLGHDTMYWYKQDSKKFLKIMFSYNNKELIINETVPNRFSPKSPDKAHLNLHINSLELGDSAVYFCASTGRADVLTFGAGSRLTVL.

J is TRBJ2-3 and V is TRBV6-2 or TRBV6-3, with 8 bases fitting TRBD2. Germline V gene sequence: CDR1 MNHEY, CDR2 SVGEGT. CDR3 length: 14 amino acids. Trimming took 2 bases from V and 6 from J; bases not matched to a gene: 4. The CDR3 loop reads CASSYGLARDTQYF. Here the CDR3 DNA reads TGTGCCAGCAGTTACGGACTAGCCCGCGATACGCAGTATTTT.

The J gene is TRBJ1-2, the V gene TRBV5-1; D call uncertain. The length of the CDR3 is 13 residues. CDR1 SGHRS and CDR2 YFSETQ come from the germline V gene. Trimming cost V 5 bases and J 6 bases, with 14 bases left between them. The CDR3 spells CASRSSRGHGYTF. Written as DNA, the CDR3 is TGCGCCAGCAGATCCAGTCGAGGACATGGCTACACCTTC.

The genes are TRBV27 and TRBJ2-7; D unresolved. Germline-derived CDR1 and CDR2 are MNHEY and SMNVEV (reference sequence). The CDR3 consists of 13 residues. V lost 6 bases and J lost 1, with 10 bases in between. Here the CDR3 reads CASSALESYEQYF. As DNA, the CDR3 is TGTGCCAGCAGCGCTCTTGAGTCCTACGAGCAGTACTTC.

This chain joins TRBV6-2 or TRBV6-3 and TRBJ2-7; possible D gene TRBD1, 7 bases. Germline CDR1 MNHEY, CDR2 SVGEGT. The length of the CDR3 is 14 residues. Trimming took off 6 bases at V and 10 bases at J, with 22 bases between the two ends. This CDR3 is CASSQGGAEGYQYF. The CDR3 DNA is TGTGCCAGCAGCCAAGGGGGCGCGGAGGGATACCAGTACTTC.

The CDR3 sequence is CSVFGVGSFNEQFF. The DNA of the CDR3 is TGCAGCGTTTTCGGGGTAGGCTCGTTTAATGAGCAGTTCTTC. The rearrangement uses TRBV29-1 and TRBJ2-1, with TRBD2 as a possible D gene (5 bases). V lost 5 bases and J lost 7, with 18 bases in between. Germline V CDR1 and CDR2: SQVTM, ANQGSEA. This CDR3 spans 14 amino acids.

This clonotype was seen more than once but under ten times. This sequence joins TRBV27 and TRBJ2-5; D unresolved. Trimming stripped 3 bases from V and 4 bases from J, with 6 bases between. The V gene's germline CDR1 is MNHEY and CDR2 SMNVEV (reference sequence). This CDR3 has 12 residues. This CDR3 reads CASSFNRETQYF. The CDR3 region has the DNA TGTGCCAGCAGTTTTAACAGAGAGACCCAGTACTTC.

This clonotype came up once. V gene TRBV23-1 combines with J gene TRBJ2-6; D perhaps matches TRBD2 (6 bases). TRBV23-1 is marked as an open reading frame, function uncertain. CDR3 length: 15 residues. V dropped 2 bases and J dropped 3 bases, with 8 bases sitting between them. CDR3 sequence (DNA): TGCGCCAGCAGTCAACGGGGGAATGGGGCCAACGTCCTGACTTTC. This codes for CASSQRGNGANVLTF.

V is TRBV27 and J is TRBJ2-7; TRBD1 aligns across 10 bases. The junction had 14 bases not matched to a gene; V was cut back by 5 bases and J by 7 bases. CDR3 length: 16 residues. Germline values: CDR1 MNHEY, CDR2 SMNVEV (reference sequence). CDR3: CASSPGDRGISREQYF. The CDR3 DNA follows: TGTGCCAGCAGTCCTGGGGACAGGGGAATTTCAAGGGAGCAGTACTTC.

The chain links TRBV20-1 to TRBJ2-7; D remains unclear. V was cut by 0 bases and J by 0 bases, with 9 bases left in between. Germline values: CDR1 DFQATT, CDR2 SNEGSKA (reference sequence). This CDR3 is 14 amino acids long. The CDR3 is CSARDRSVSYEQYF. CDR3 nucleotide sequence: TGCAGTGCTAGAGATCGATCAGTCTCCTACGAGCAGTACTTC.

This chain links TRBV13 with TRBJ2-3; D remains ambiguous. Trimming removed 1 base from V and 4 bases from J, with 9 bases in between. Germline-derived CDR1 and CDR2 are PRHDT and FYEKMQ (reference sequence). The CDR3 runs 14 residues. The CDR3: CASSLVPGPDTQYF. CDR3 DNA: TGTGCCAGCAGCTTAGTTCCAGGTCCAGATACGCAGTATTTT.

This clonotype was found a few times. This sequence joins TRBV24-1 and TRBJ2-2; 7 bases fit TRBD2. The CDR3 is made up of 15 amino acids. Per the germline V gene, CDR1 is KGHDR and CDR2 is SFDVKD. The V and J ends lost 3 bases and 6 bases, in that order; junction bases with no gene match: 6. The CDR3 is CATSDMREGPGELFF. DNA for the CDR3: TGTGCCACCAGTGATATGAGGGAGGGACCCGGGGAGCTGTTTTTT.

The V call is TRBV19, the J call TRBJ1-5; D is possibly TRBD1 (6 bases). The CDR3 contains 15 residues. V was shortened by 3 bases and J by 1 base, with 10 bases between the two germline ends. CDR1 and CDR2 (germline): LNHDA, SQIVND (reference sequence). CDR3: CASSIEQGSNQPQHF. The CDR3 DNA is TGTGCCAGTAGTATTGAGCAGGGGAGCAATCAGCCCCAGCATTTT.

V and J are TRBV3-1 and TRBJ1-4; D is possibly TRBD1 (6 bases). Germline loops: CDR1 LGHDT, CDR2 YNNKEL (reference sequence). V lost 3 bases, J lost 13 bases, and 12 bases lay in between. This CDR3 comprises 12 residues. The CDR3 protein is CASSHEDSGLFF. CDR3 coding DNA: TGTGCCAGCAGCCACGAGGACAGTGGACTGTTTTTT.

The V and J genes are TRBV19 and TRBJ1-1; D is undetermined. The V end lost 3 bases, the J end lost 0 bases, and 14 bases lay between the germline ends. From germline, CDR1 is LNHDA and CDR2 SQIVND (reference sequence). This CDR3 region has 16 residues. The DNA of the CDR3 is TGTGCCAGTAGTATGAAGTGGCATCTAATGAACACTGAAGCTTTCTTT. Its translation: CASSMKWHLMNTEAFF.

The chain recombines TRBV4-2 with TRBJ2-1, with 10 nucleotides matching TRBD2. The CDR3 is 14 amino acids. The germline V gene has CDR1 LGHNA and CDR2 YNFKEQ. With V trimmed by 6 bases and J by 3 bases, 2 bases remained unmatched. The CDR3 here is CASRAGGLYNEQFF. The CDR3 bases are TGTGCCAGCAGAGCGGGAGGGCTCTACAATGAGCAGTTCTTC.

This clonotype has just one count. The chain couples TRBV19 to TRBJ2-6, with a possible D match to TRBD1 (5 bases). The V and J ends lost 8 bases and 2 bases respectively, with 13 bases between them. The V gene's germline CDR1 is LNHDA and CDR2 SQIVND (reference sequence). The CDR3 totals 15 residues. The CDR3 region has the DNA TGTGCCAGTGGACCAGGGTTTACTGGGGCCAACGTCCTGACTTTC. This translates into CASGPGFTGANVLTF.

This chain links TRBV20-1 with TRBJ2-5; the match to TRBD2 covers 7 bases. The CDR3 spans 15 residues. J was trimmed by 3 bases and V by 3 bases; bases with no gene match: 10. The V gene's germline CDR1 is DFQATT and CDR2 SNEGSKA (reference sequence). DNA for the CDR3: TGCAGTGCTAGTTCTTGGCGGGAGCCCGAAGAGACCCAGTACTTC. It is translated as CSASSWREPEETQYF.

The V gene is TRBV4-3, the J gene TRBJ2-1; 7 bases fit TRBD1. CDR1 is LGHNA, CDR2 YSLEER, per germline. There are 16 residues in the CDR3. The J segment lost 4 bases and the V segment lost 0 bases, leaving 6 bases of the junction unmatched. The CDR3 protein is CASSQDKRDSYNEQFF. Written as DNA, the CDR3 is TGCGCCAGCAGCCAAGATAAGAGGGACAGTTACAATGAGCAGTTCTTC.